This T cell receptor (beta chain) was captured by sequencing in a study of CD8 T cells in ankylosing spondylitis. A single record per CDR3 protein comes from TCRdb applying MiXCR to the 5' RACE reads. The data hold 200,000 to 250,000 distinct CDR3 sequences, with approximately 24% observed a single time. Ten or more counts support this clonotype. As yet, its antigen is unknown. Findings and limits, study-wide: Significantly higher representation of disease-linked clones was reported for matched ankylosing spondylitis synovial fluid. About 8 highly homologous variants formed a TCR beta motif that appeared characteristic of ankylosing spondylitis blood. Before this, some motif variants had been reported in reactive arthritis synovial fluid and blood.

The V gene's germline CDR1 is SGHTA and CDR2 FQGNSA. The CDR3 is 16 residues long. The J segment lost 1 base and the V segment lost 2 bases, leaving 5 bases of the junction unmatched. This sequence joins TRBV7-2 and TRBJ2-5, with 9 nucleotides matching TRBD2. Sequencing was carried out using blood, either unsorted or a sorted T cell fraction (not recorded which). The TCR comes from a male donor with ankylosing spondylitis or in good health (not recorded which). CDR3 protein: CASSLRASGAQETQYF. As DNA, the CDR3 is TGTGCCAGCAGCTTACGAGCTAGCGGGGCCCAAGAGACCCAGTACTTC.